This TCR beta chain is from a study of blood T cell repertoires in COVID-19. On the study more broadly: There were acute and convalescent COVID-19 samples, and they came from the United States, Italy and Spain. PBMCs, B-cell-depleted T cells, or T cells provided the cDNA or gDNA that made up the material.

How the authors handled the data: By means of reference gene primer amplification, nucleated cell counts were estimated. TCRdb's copy holds only in-frame clones and misses some; the assay was immunoSEQ multiplex PCR. The DNA was the basis for D and trimming; V, J and clone size are from that table. The sample records approximately 70,000 clones, roughly 85% being singletons. Germline V lookup: CDR1 KGHDR, CDR2 SFDVKD. V shed 7 bases, J shed 0 bases, and the junction held 6 bases outside the gene matches. CDR3 length: 16 residues. Sequenced: peripheral blood. The chain recombines TRBV24-1 with TRBJ2-2, with TRBD1 matching 8 bases. The clonotype was recovered from a man in his sixties with active or convalescent COVID-19. Here the CDR3 reads CATRATGDSNTGELFF. As DNA, the CDR3 is TGTGCCACCAGAGCGACAGGGGATTCGAACACCGGGGAGCTGTTTTTT.